The clone carrying this T cell receptor beta chain was observed a handful of times. The CDR3 spans 13 residues. Per the germline V gene, CDR1 is SNHLY and CDR2 is FYNNEI. V lost 10 bases to trimming and J lost 2 bases; unmatched junction nucleotides: 5. PCR was performed a second time for roughly 6 to 12 cycles using a sample-barcoded 5' primer and a J-beta primer mix. TCRdb itself ran the 5' RACE reads through MiXCR, one entry per CDR3 protein. The sample holds 700,000 to 950,000 distinct CDR3 sequences, about 42% seen once. The data are from a study of blood T cells in healthy people across ages. Overall study: Template switching recovered approximately one barcoded beta molecule for every two T cells.

Source material: blood. J is TRBJ2-3 and V is TRBV2; 8 nucleotides align to TRBD2. The TCR was taken from a woman in her sixties or seventies in good health. The CDR3 protein is CANGTRYTDTQYF. The CDR3 DNA reads as TGTGCCAACGGGACTAGGTACACAGATACGCAGTATTTT.